These 20 T cell receptor beta chains came from one sample sequenced in a study of OX40 agonist ivuxolimab in advanced cancers. TCRdb's table, derived via immunoSEQ multiplex PCR, lists solely in-frame clones and lacks some. Of some 30,000 clones listed, 80% to 95% are singletons. Source: CD4+ or CD8+ T cells sorted from blood, taken in a trial of the OX40 agonist ivuxolimab. The receptor set was obtained from an adult with an advanced solid tumor such as melanoma, head and neck, liver or kidney cancer.

The genes are TRBV7-3 and TRBJ1-5, with D unclear. The V end lost 3 bases, the J end lost 4 bases, and 13 bases lay between the germline ends. The CDR3 loop spans 15 amino acids. The germline V gene has CDR1 SGHTA and CDR2 FQGTGA. The CDR3 region has the DNA TGTGCCAGCAGCTTCGTTCCAGACCGGAATCAGCCCCAGCATTTT. Translated: CASSFVPDRNQPQHF.

V is TRBV4-1 and J is TRBJ2-7, with a weak D call TRBD2 (6 bases). The CDR3 is 13 residues long. The germline CDR1 and CDR2 sequences are MGHRA and YSYEKL. V was cut by 1 base and J by 6 bases, with 10 bases left in between. DNA of the CDR3: TGCGCCAGCAGCCAAGGCAGCGGGTTCGAGCAGTACTTC. It translates to CASSQGSGFEQYF.

The chain is built from TRBV7-9 and TRBJ1-4; possible D gene TRBD1, 6 bases. This CDR3 has 16 amino acids. With 4 bases removed from V and 4 bases from J, the gap between germline ends came to 16 bases. Germline CDR1 reads SEHNR; CDR2 reads FQNEAQ (reference sequence). As DNA, the CDR3 is TGTGCCAGCAGCTGGGGGCAGGGGTCACATAATGAAAAACTGTTTTTT. This sequence encodes CASSWGQGSHNEKLFF.

The chain employs TRBV28 and TRBJ2-3, with D possibly matching TRBD1 (6 bases). Germline V gene lookup returns CDR1 MDHEN and CDR2 SYDVKM. The CDR3 contains 13 residues. With 3 bases removed from V and 6 bases from J, the gap between germline ends came to 10 bases. CDR3 coding DNA: TGTGCCAGCAGTTTCTCTAGGGGGGATACGCAGTATTTT. This gives the protein CASSFSRGDTQYF.

This sequence joins TRBV5-1 and TRBJ2-3; 10 nucleotides match TRBD2. The V gene end was trimmed by 4 bases and the J gene end by 0 bases; junction bases not matched to a gene: 8. Per germline, CDR1 SGHRS and CDR2 YFSETQ. The CDR3 covers 17 residues. The CDR3 region is CASSRRTSGTSTDTQYF. DNA for the CDR3: TGCGCCAGCAGCAGGAGGACTAGCGGAACTAGCACAGATACGCAGTATTTT. The full variable domain, its missing parts supplied by reference TRBV5-1 and TRBJ2-3, is KAGVTQTPRYLIKTRGQQVTLSCSPISGHRSVSWYQQTPGQGLQFLFEYFSETQRNKGNFPGRFSGRQFSNSRSEMNVSTLELGDSALYLCASSRRTSGTSTDTQYFGPGTRLTVL.

This clone was recorded once. This sequence joins TRBV6-1 and TRBJ2-1; 7 bases align to TRBD2. V gave up 5 bases and J gave up 0 bases; unmatched junction bases: 4. Germline V gives CDR1 MNHNS, CDR2 SASEGT. CDR3 length: 15 amino acids. The CDR3 protein is CASSFRTSSYNEQFF. The CDR3, as DNA: TGTGCCAGCAGTTTCCGGACTAGCTCCTACAATGAGCAGTTCTTC.

J is TRBJ2-1 and V is TRBV5-5; 7 bases align to TRBD2. J was trimmed by 8 bases and V by 4 bases; bases with no gene match: 12. The CDR3 totals 15 residues. Germline loops: CDR1 SGHKS, CDR2 YYEKEE (reference sequence). CDR3 loop: CASSPRLAVSDEQFF. CDR3 coding DNA: TGTGCCAGCAGCCCGCGTCTAGCGGTCTCGGATGAGCAGTTCTTC.

The CDR3 DNA sequence: TGTGCCAGCAGTTTCTGGGCCAGCTCGAACACCGGGGAGCTGTTTTTT. Translation gives CASSFWASSNTGELFF. The gene calls are TRBV6-5 and TRBJ2-2; D call uncertain. CDR3 length: 16 amino acids. CDR1 and CDR2 from the germline V gene are MNHEY and SVGAGI. Trimming pared 4 bases from V and 0 bases from J, leaving 12 bases between.

The chain has TRBV14 and TRBJ2-5, with 8 bases matching TRBD2. V lost 5 bases, J lost 4 bases, and 9 bases stayed unmatched. The CDR3 runs 15 residues. In germline, CDR1 is SGHDN, CDR2 FVKESK. The CDR3 loop is CASSYGGAIRETQYF. The CDR3 region has the DNA TGTGCCAGCAGCTACGGGGGGGCGATACGAGAGACCCAGTACTTC.

The rearrangement joins TRBV28 to TRBJ2-7, with 8 bases that match TRBD2. Germline CDR1 is MDHEN and CDR2 is SYDVKM. With V trimmed by 3 bases and J by 2 bases, 9 bases remained unmatched. The length of the CDR3 is 16 residues. As DNA, the CDR3 is TGTGCCAGCAGTTTCGAGATAGCGGGGACAACCTACGAGCAGTACTTC. Translated, it gives CASSFEIAGTTYEQYF.

The chain recombines TRBV19 with TRBJ1-2; no clear D. The CDR3 covers 10 residues. V lost 8 bases, J lost 6 bases, and 7 bases lay in between. CDR1 LNHDA and CDR2 SQIVND come from the germline V gene (reference sequence). CDR3 nucleotide sequence: TGTGCCAGTTTAGGTAATGGCTACACCTTC. It codes for CASLGNGYTF.

The V and J genes are TRBV10-1 and TRBJ1-1; no firm D call. CDR3 length: 14 residues. The germline V gene encodes CDR1 WNHNN and CDR2 SYGVQD (reference sequence). Deletions cut 0 bases from V and 0 bases from J, with 5 bases between. The CDR3 nucleotides read TGCGCCAGCAGTGAGTCGGGGATGAACACTGAAGCTTTCTTT. It translates to CASSESGMNTEAFF.

CDR3 sequence reads: CASSLDFYNEQFF. CDR3 nucleotides: TGCGCCAGCAGCCTGGACTTCTACAATGAGCAGTTCTTC. This sequence joins TRBV4-3 and TRBJ2-1; D is possibly TRBD2 (5 bases). CDR1 is LGHNA, CDR2 YSLEER, per germline. CDR3 length equals 13 residues. V shed 4 bases and J shed 3 bases, with 7 bases lying between them.

The CDR3 DNA is TGCGCCAGCAGCCAAGACCCACCCGGGGTACAGGTAAACTATGGCTACACCTTC. Translated, it gives CASSQDPPGVQVNYGYTF. This chain links TRBV4-1 with TRBJ1-2, with D tentatively TRBD1 (5 bases). This CDR3 has 18 amino acids. In germline, CDR1 is MGHRA, CDR2 YSYEKL. Deletions cut 0 bases from V and 2 bases from J, with 19 bases between.

This clone appeared a few times. The CDR3 loop reads CASSPTGDYTF. CDR3 nucleotide sequence: TGTGCCAGCAGCCCAACAGGGGACTACACCTTC. The rearrangement joins TRBV7-9 to TRBJ1-2, with 7 positions matching TRBD1. J gave up 10 bases and V 5 bases, and 4 bases lay outside the gene matches. Germline V gives CDR1 SEHNR, CDR2 FQNEAQ (reference sequence). The CDR3 spans 11 residues.

The chain links TRBV6-5 to TRBJ2-2, with 7 bases matching TRBD2. This CDR3 has 12 amino acids. The V segment lost 8 bases and the J segment 5 bases; nucleotides outside the gene matches: 2. Germline CDR1 MNHEY, CDR2 SVGAGI. CDR3 DNA sequence: TGTGCCAGCGCGGGAGAAACCGGGGAGCTGTTTTTT. Encoded protein: CASAGETGELFF.

This chain connects TRBV6-1 to TRBJ2-7; 9 bases line up with TRBD1. Trimming removed 5 bases from V and 4 bases from J; junction bases left unmatched: 9. Germline V gene sequence: CDR1 MNHNS, CDR2 SASEGT. This CDR3 region has 15 residues. The CDR3 region is CASSPGQGMKYEQYF. As DNA, the CDR3 is TGTGCCAGCAGTCCCGGACAGGGGATGAAATACGAGCAGTACTTC.

The chain recombines TRBV5-5 with TRBJ1-2, with D tentatively TRBD1 (5 bases). CDR3 length: 17 amino acids. CDR1 is SGHKS and CDR2 is YYEKEE in the germline V gene (reference sequence). V was clipped by 6 bases and J by 4 bases, with 25 bases between them. The CDR3 sequence is CASINGGPGRRFYGYTF. The CDR3 DNA sequence: TGTGCCAGCATCAACGGAGGCCCGGGACGGAGATTCTATGGCTACACCTTC.

Only one count was recorded for this clone. This chain connects TRBV2 to TRBJ1-5; no clear D gene. Deletions cut 3 bases from V and 7 bases from J, with 13 bases between. Germline loops: CDR1 SNHLY, CDR2 FYNNEI. This CDR3 is built from 14 residues. In DNA form, the CDR3 reads TGTGCCAGCAGTGACCGGTCGGGCGTACAGCCCCAGCATTTT. Its protein is CASSDRSGVQPQHF.

The chain joins TRBV11-2 to TRBJ2-1, with a tentative D call TRBD2 (6 bases). The CDR3 runs to 18 residues. Between the trimmed V and J ends, which lost 4 bases and 5 bases, there was a span of 24 bases. CDR1 is SGHAT, CDR2 FQNNGV, per germline. CDR3 coding DNA: TGTGCCAGCAGCTCCCCCCCGTGGAGGCGGGATTTGGACAATGAGCAGTTCTTC. This codes for CASSSPPWRRDLDNEQFF. The full variable domain, its missing parts supplied by reference TRBV11-2 and TRBJ2-1, is EAGVAQSPRYKIIEKRQSVAFWCNPISGHATLYWYQQILGQGPKLLIQFQNNGVVDDSQLPKDRFSAERLKGVDSTLKIQPAKLEDSAVYLCASSSPPWRRDLDNEQFFGPGTRLTVL.